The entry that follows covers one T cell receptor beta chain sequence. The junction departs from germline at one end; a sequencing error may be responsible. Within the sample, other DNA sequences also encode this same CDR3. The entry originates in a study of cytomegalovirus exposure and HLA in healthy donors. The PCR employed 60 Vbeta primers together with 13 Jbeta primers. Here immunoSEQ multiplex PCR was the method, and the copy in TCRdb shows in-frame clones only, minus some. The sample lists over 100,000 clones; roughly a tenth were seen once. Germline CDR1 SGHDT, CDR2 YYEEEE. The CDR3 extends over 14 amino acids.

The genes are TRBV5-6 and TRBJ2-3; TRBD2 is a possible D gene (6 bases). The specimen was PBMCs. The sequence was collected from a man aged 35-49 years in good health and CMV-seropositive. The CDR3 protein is CASSRGVSTDTQYF. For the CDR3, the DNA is TGTGCCAGCAGCCGCGGGGTAAGCACAGATACGCAGTACTTT.